This TCR beta chain was sequenced during a study of graft-versus-host responses after intestinal transplantation. Method: immunoSEQ multiplex PCR; TCRdb's copy keeps in-frame clones and lacks some. The sample records 95,000 to 110,000 clones, about 88% being singletons. Concerning this clone itself: Its antigen is as yet unknown.

The germline V gene has CDR1 MNHEY and CDR2 SVGAGI. CDR3 size: 14 residues. Between the trimmed V and J ends, which lost 0 bases and 5 bases, there was a span of 8 bases. The chain has TRBV6-5 and TRBJ1-5; D gene uncertain. This clonotype originated in a human donor who received an intestinal transplant. The sample here was unstimulated CD4+ T cells sorted from spleen or lymph node cells, taken before intestinal transplant. The CDR3 DNA reads TGTGCCAGCAGTTACTCGGGCTTCTATCAGCCCCAGCATTTT. This sequence encodes CASSYSGFYQPQHF.